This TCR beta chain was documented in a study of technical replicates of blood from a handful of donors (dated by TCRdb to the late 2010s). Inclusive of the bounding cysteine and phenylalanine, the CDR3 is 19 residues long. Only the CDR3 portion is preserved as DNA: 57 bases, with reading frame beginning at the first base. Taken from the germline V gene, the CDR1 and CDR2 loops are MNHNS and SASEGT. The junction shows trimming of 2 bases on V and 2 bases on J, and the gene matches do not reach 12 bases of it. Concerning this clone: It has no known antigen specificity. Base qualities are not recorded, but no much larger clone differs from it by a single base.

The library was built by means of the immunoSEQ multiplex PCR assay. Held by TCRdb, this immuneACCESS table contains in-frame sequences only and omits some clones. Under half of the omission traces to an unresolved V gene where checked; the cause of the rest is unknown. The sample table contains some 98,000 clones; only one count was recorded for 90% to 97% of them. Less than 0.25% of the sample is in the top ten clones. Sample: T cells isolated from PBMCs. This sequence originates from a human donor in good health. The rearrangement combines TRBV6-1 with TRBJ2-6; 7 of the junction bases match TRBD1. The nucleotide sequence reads TGTGCCAGCAGTGAACTCCCAGGGGGTCGGTTCACTGGGGCCAACGTCCTGACTTTC. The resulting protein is CASSELPGGRFTGANVLTF.